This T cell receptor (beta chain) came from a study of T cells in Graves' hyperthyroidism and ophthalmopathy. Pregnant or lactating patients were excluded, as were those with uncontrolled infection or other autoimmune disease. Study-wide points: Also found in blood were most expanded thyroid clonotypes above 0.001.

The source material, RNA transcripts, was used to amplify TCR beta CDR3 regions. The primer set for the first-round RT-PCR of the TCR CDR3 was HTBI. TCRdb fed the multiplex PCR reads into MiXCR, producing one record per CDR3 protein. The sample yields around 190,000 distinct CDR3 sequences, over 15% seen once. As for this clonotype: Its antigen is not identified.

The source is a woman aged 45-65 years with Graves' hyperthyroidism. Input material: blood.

The CDR3 DNA reads as TGTGCCAGCAGTTTAGAGGGAGACAGTACCGGGGAGCTGTTTTTT. It translates to CASSLEGDSTGELFF. The chain employs TRBV28 and TRBJ2-2; D tentatively reads TRBD1 or TRBD2 (5 bases each). Trimming stripped 2 bases from V and 5 bases from J, with 12 bases between. Germline V gene sequence: CDR1 MDHEN, CDR2 SYDVKM. The CDR3 has 15 residues.